This T cell receptor (beta chain) appears in the sequencing data of a study of molecular identifiers for immune sequencing clone quantification listed by TCRdb under 2018. Turning to the overall study: For a replicate experiment, RNA from approximately 20,000 or 100,000 naive CD8 T cells was divided into five aliquots, of which four were sequenced. The study was a methods study using CD8 T cells to benchmark molecular-identifier clustering-based TCR repertoire sequencing (MIDCIRS) and TCR RNA copy counting.

The germline V gene specifies SGHVS as CDR1 and FNYEAQ as CDR2. Reading from cysteine to phenylalanine, the CDR3 counts 12 amino acids. The DNA shown is the 36-base CDR3, in frame from base 1. The junction carries 7 bases between V and J, which are trimmed by 8 bases and 0 bases respectively. In this sample, this clonotype turned up many times. It lacks a known antigen. No much larger clone is present one base from it, and per-base qualities are unavailable. Study-level results and caveats: A single cell's worth of spiked-in Jurkat TCR RNA was reported detectable even among 750,000 to 1,000,000 naive CD8 T cells. Highly expanded clone sizes could be underestimated because identical TCR molecules may share a barcode. In CMV-specific effector cells, clones with more than 20 RNA copies accounted for over 97% of molecules, whereas in naive cells such clones accounted for under 1%. When barcode sub-clustering was not used, chimeric consensus sequences inflated TCR diversity, with chimeras reaching as high as 47%. Modeling indicated around 2.7 TCR RNA copies recovered per cell, compared with 9.5 to 10 by digital PCR, which implies a capture efficiency of approximately 30%. Spiked-in Jurkat TCR RNA (approximately 10 copies' worth), which is not part of the donor repertoire, was contained in the naive libraries.

Libraries of naive CD8 T cells were generated from roughly 20,000 to 1,000,000 sorted cells, with 10%, 30% or 50% of the purified RNA used. On a BD FACSAria II, naive CD8 T cells were FACS-sorted as CD8+CD4-CCR7+CD45RA+ and collected into RLT Plus buffer. To test detection sensitivity, Jurkat RNA equal to around nine TCR copies was added to samples of about 20,000-1,000,000 naive CD8 T cells. CD8 T cells were enriched using RosetteSep CD8+ T Cell Enrichment Cocktail and Ficoll-Paque, and the enriched cells then underwent ACK red cell lysis. Library construction relied on PCR. The reads were generated on an Illumina HiSeq 4000. Bulk TCR libraries were prepared as previously described, using TCR primers listed in Table S5. Total RNA was purified with the Qiagen AllPrep DNA/RNA kit. Reads from multiple sequencing runs of the same library were pooled before analysis. The study's own analysis went as follows. Reads were retained only if their TCR constant sequence matched exactly, and those retained reads were trimmed to 150 nt and grouped according to their 12-nt molecular barcodes. Reads within each barcode group were sub-clustered using a 15% Levenshtein threshold, and quality-weighted consensus sequences were constructed for each RNA molecule. Non-functional sequences were discarded, and so were lower-count sequences lying one edit away from another sequence. On the basis of fitting two negative binomial distributions, barcode sub-clusters with fewer than 20% of the maximum read count were discarded. The public reads were reanalyzed by TCRdb: fastp trimming at Q25, MiXCR alignment, in-frame beta chains only. Rows are unified per CDR3 protein, each entry keeping the most common DNA and genes. TCRdb's processing, not the authors', yielded these V and J calls. The sample records around 89,000 distinct CDR3 sequences, around 20% of which are singletons. The ten top clones hold roughly 0.89% of the sample.

Sequenced input: naive CD8+ T cells from blood, with Jurkat cell RNA spiked in. This specimen's cell subset or site label, per the study, means: FACS-sorted CD8+CD4-CCR7+CD45RA+ naive T cells. This chain joins TRBV7-6 to TRBJ1-1; there is no confident call for the D gene. The source is a human donor in good health. Some libraries in this study had Jurkat cell RNA spiked in. DNA sequence: TGTGCCAGCCGCCATATGAACACTGAAGCTTTCTTT. Translation gives CASRHMNTEAFF.